A single T cell receptor delta chain is shown here with its context. The mismatch at residue 8 between this DNA's translation and the TCRdb protein of a much larger clone likely reflects a read error; the protein shown is translated from the DNA. TCRdb redid clone calling on the reads using CATT. The sample holds about 5,700 delta-chain clones, 0.35% to 0.5% seen once. The sample comes from a study of gamma-delta chains in newborns, infants, children. For the study at large: Microbial exposure reportedly drives polyclonal innate γδ T cell expansion after birth.

The CDR3 is 15 amino acids. In germline, CDR1 is GEAIGNYY, CDR2 EKD. The TCR comes from a child who was a newborn, infant or young child, either healthy, febrile or measles-vaccinated (not recorded which). The sample was blood. The chain uses TRDV2 and TRDJ3; a weak D match, TRDD3 (5 bases). The CDR3 protein is CACDGGSCDTRQMFF. The CDR3 bases are TGTGCCTGTGACGGGGGCTCCTGCGACACCCGACAGATGTTTTTC.